A single sample gave rise to the 27 T cell receptor beta chains below, sequenced in a study of blood T cell repertoires in COVID-19. The table came from immunoSEQ multiplex PCR; TCRdb's copy has only in-frame clones and leaves some out. The sample shows under 200,000 clones, roughly 80% of them seen only once. The sequenced sample was PBMCs or T cells enriched from blood (not recorded which). Receptors were obtained from a woman between 55 and 75 years old who had recovered from COVID-19.

This clone came up a few times. The V and J genes are TRBV14 and TRBJ2-3, with 10 bases matching TRBD2. The CDR3 length is 17 residues. V lost 2 bases and J lost 2; bases outside the gene matches: 7. Germline V CDR1 and CDR2: SGHDN, FVKESK. The CDR3 DNA reads as TGTGCCAGCAGCCAAAGAGCGGGGGGGCTTTACACAGATACGCAGTATTTT. Its translation is CASSQRAGGLYTDTQYF.

The chain carries TRBV14 and TRBJ1-4; D is perhaps TRBD1 (5 bases). Germline CDR1 SGHDN, CDR2 FVKESK. Trimming took 0 bases from V and 10 from J, leaving 15 bases between them. The CDR3 length is 15 residues. CDR3 in amino acids: CASSQDTGVVGKLFF. In DNA, the CDR3 is TGTGCCAGCAGCCAAGATACGGGGGTAGTAGGAAAACTGTTTTTT. Full variable domain (outside the CDR3, taken from reference TRBV14 and TRBJ1-4): EAGVTQFPSHSVIEKGQTVTLRCDPISGHDNLYWYRRVMGKEIKFLLHFVKESKQDESGMPNNRFLAERTGGTYSTLKVQPAELEDSGVYFCASSQDTGVVGKLFFGSGTQLSVL.

The V and J genes are TRBV5-4 and TRBJ1-4, with 7 bases identical to TRBD1. Germline V gene sequence: CDR1 SGHNT, CDR2 YYREEE (reference sequence). V trimming: 5 bases; J trimming: 3 bases; junction bases outside the gene matches: 4. The CDR3 consists of 14 residues. CDR3 protein: CASRQGGPNEKLFF. For the CDR3, the DNA is TGTGCCAGCAGGCAGGGGGGACCTAATGAAAAACTGTTTTTT.

This chain uses TRBV4-2 with TRBJ1-1; TRBD1 is a possible D gene (5 bases). Trimming took off 0 bases at V and 6 bases at J, with 17 bases between the two ends. The V gene's germline CDR1 is LGHNA and CDR2 YNFKEQ. CDR3 length: 16 amino acids. The CDR3 loop is CASSQESWGVFPEAFF. The CDR3 nucleotides read TGTGCCAGCAGCCAAGAGAGCTGGGGGGTTTTTCCTGAAGCTTTCTTT.

The CDR3 sequence is CASYLGDRDSYEQYF. The CDR3 nucleotides are TGTGCCAGCTACCTAGGGGACAGGGACTCCTACGAGCAGTACTTC. This chain uses TRBV18 with TRBJ2-7; 9 bases match TRBD1. This CDR3 spans 15 amino acids. Per germline, CDR1 KGHSH and CDR2 LQKENI. J was trimmed by 0 bases and V by 7 bases; bases with no gene match: 7.

The chain combines TRBV9 with TRBJ2-5; the match to TRBD2 covers 7 bases. The CDR3 sequence is 15 residues long. The ends lost 0 bases at V and 3 bases at J; junction bases unmatched: 5. CDR1 and CDR2 from the germline V gene are SGDLS and YYNGEE. The CDR3 sequence is CASSVVAGVKETQYF. The CDR3 region has the DNA TGTGCCAGCAGCGTAGTGGCGGGGGTGAAAGAGACCCAGTACTTC.

The V and J genes are TRBV5-4 and TRBJ2-1, with TRBD1 matching over 11 bases. Trimming cost V 4 bases and J 9 bases; bases outside gene matches: 3. CDR3 length: 13 residues. CDR1 and CDR2 from the germline V gene are SGHNT and YYREEE (reference sequence). CDR3: CASSLDRGLEQFF. The CDR3 DNA follows: TGTGCCAGCAGCCTGGACAGGGGGCTTGAGCAGTTCTTC.

The chain links TRBV6-6 to TRBJ1-1; tentative D call: TRBD1 (6 bases). Trimming took 5 bases from V and 0 from J, leaving 13 bases between them. CDR3 length equals 15 residues. CDR1 and CDR2 from the germline V gene are MNHNY and SVGAGI (reference sequence). In nucleotides, the CDR3 is TGTGCCAGCAGTCAAAGACAGGCGATGAACACTGAAGCTTTCTTT. Protein product: CASSQRQAMNTEAFF.

The chain combines TRBV24-1 with TRBJ2-5, with TRBD2 as a possible D gene (7 bases). The germline V and J ends were trimmed by 5 bases and 4 bases, with 13 bases remaining between them. CDR1 and CDR2 from the germline V gene are KGHDR and SFDVKD. The CDR3 length is 14 residues. CDR3 region: CATSAGGLGETQYF. DNA of the CDR3: TGTGCCACCAGTGCCGGGGGGCTTGGAGAGACCCAGTACTTC.

The chain couples TRBV7-2 to TRBJ1-2; the match to TRBD1 covers 8 bases. The CDR3 is 16 residues long. Per germline, CDR1 SGHTA and CDR2 FQGNSA. Trimming cost V 3 bases and J 9 bases; bases outside gene matches: 15. The CDR3 sequence: CASSFKTGGIQASYTF. CDR3 DNA sequence: TGTGCCAGCAGCTTCAAAACAGGGGGAATTCAAGCGAGCTACACCTTC.

The chain carries TRBV6-1 and TRBJ2-7; a weak D match, TRBD1 (5 bases). CDR3 length: 12 amino acids. Trimming took off 8 bases at V and 5 bases at J, with 13 bases between the two ends. CDR1 is MNHNS, CDR2 SASEGT, per germline. CDR3 sequence (DNA): TGTGCCAGCTCCCTCAGGGCGGACGAGCAGTACTTC. Its protein product is CASSLRADEQYF.

The rearrangement joins TRBV14 to TRBJ2-5; D may be TRBD1 (5 bases). V shed 4 bases and J shed 4 bases, with 10 bases lying between them. The CDR3 has 13 residues. Per the germline V gene, CDR1 is SGHDN and CDR2 is FVKESK. The DNA for the CDR3 is TGTGCCAGCAGCCTTCAGGGCGGAGAGACCCAGTACTTC. Its protein product is CASSLQGGETQYF.

The J gene is TRBJ1-5, the V gene TRBV14; D might be TRBD1 (5 bases). Germline CDR1 is SGHDN and CDR2 is FVKESK. V was cut by 3 bases and J by 4 bases, with 16 bases left in between. The CDR3 runs to 16 residues. The CDR3 is CASSHNKGVGNQPQHF. The CDR3 region has the DNA TGTGCCAGCAGCCACAATAAAGGGGTGGGAAATCAGCCCCAGCATTTT.

In nucleotides, the CDR3 is TGTGCCAGCAGCCCATTTAGCGGGGCGAACACCGGGGAGCTGTTTTTT. It yields the protein CASSPFSGANTGELFF. This sequence joins TRBV3-1 (or the pseudogene TRBV3-2) and TRBJ2-2, with TRBD2 matching over 8 bases. Germline CDR1 and CDR2: LGHDT and YNNKEL (reference sequence). This CDR3 spans 16 amino acids. V gave up 4 bases and J gave up 0 bases; unmatched junction bases: 4.

The rearrangement uses TRBV5-1 and TRBJ2-7, with 9 bases matching TRBD2. The J segment lost 0 bases and the V segment lost 2 bases, leaving 3 bases of the junction unmatched. The CDR3 sequence is 15 residues long. Germline V gene data show CDR1 as SGHRS and CDR2 as YFSETQ. The CDR3 coding sequence is TGCGCCAGCAGCTTCTTAGCGGGGGCCTCCTACGAGCAGTACTTC. It yields the protein CASSFLAGASYEQYF. Drawing the rest from reference TRBV5-1 and TRBJ2-7, the complete variable domain is KAGVTQTPRYLIKTRGQQVTLSCSPISGHRSVSWYQQTPGQGLQFLFEYFSETQRNKGNFPGRFSGRQFSNSRSEMNVSTLELGDSALYLCASSFLAGASYEQYFGPGTRLTVT.

V and J are TRBV5-1 and TRBJ2-7; no reliable D call. From germline, CDR1 is SGHRS and CDR2 YFSETQ. CDR3 length: 13 amino acids. The ends were cut back, 4 bases at V and 0 bases at J, with 8 bases in the middle. The CDR3 region has the DNA TGCGCCAGCAGCCTAGACGGCTCCTACGAGCAGTACTTC. Residues: CASSLDGSYEQYF.

J is TRBJ2-7 and V is TRBV5-1; no definite D call. Per germline, CDR1 SGHRS and CDR2 YFSETQ. Trimming removed 2 bases from V and 2 bases from J, with 8 bases in between. The CDR3 is made up of 13 amino acids. The CDR3 coding sequence is TGCGCCAGCAGCTTCACAGAAACCTACGAGCAGTACTTC. It specifies CASSFTETYEQYF.

The J gene is TRBJ1-1, the V gene TRBV30; 8 positions agree with TRBD1. CDR3 length equals 12 residues. The J segment lost 4 bases and the V segment lost 8 bases, leaving 6 bases of the junction unmatched. Germline CDR1 and CDR2: GTSNPN and SVGIG (reference sequence). Written as DNA, the CDR3 is TGTGCCCTTATACAGGGGGGCACTGAAGCTTTCTTT. Protein sequence: CALIQGGTEAFF.

The CDR3 loop reads CASSPTSRGTDTQYF. As DNA, the CDR3 is TGTGCCAGCAGCCCCACTAGCAGGGGCACAGATACGCAGTATTTT. The chain joins TRBV9 to TRBJ2-3, with D perhaps TRBD2 (6 bases). The V gene lost 4 bases and the J gene lost 1 base, with 13 bases spanning the gap. This CDR3 has 15 residues. The germline V gene encodes CDR1 SGDLS and CDR2 YYNGEE.

J is TRBJ2-7 and V is TRBV5-1, with TRBD1 matching 8 bases. CDR3 length: 15 amino acids. The germline gives CDR1 SGHRS, CDR2 YFSETQ. With 0 bases clipped from V and 2 bases from J, the junction kept 4 bases outside the gene matches. The DNA for the CDR3 is TGCGCCAGCAGCTTGGAGACAGGGGTAGCCTACGAGCAGTACTTC. Its translation is CASSLETGVAYEQYF. Based on the CDR3 plus reference TRBV5-1 and TRBJ2-7, the full variable domain is KAGVTQTPRYLIKTRGQQVTLSCSPISGHRSVSWYQQTPGQGLQFLFEYFSETQRNKGNFPGRFSGRQFSNSRSEMNVSTLELGDSALYLCASSLETGVAYEQYFGPGTRLTVT.

This sequence joins TRBV5-4 and TRBJ1-4, with 9 nucleotides matching TRBD1. V was clipped by 5 bases and J by 5 bases; unmatched bases: 4. In germline, CDR1 is SGHNT, CDR2 YYREEE (reference sequence). This CDR3 comprises 14 residues. CDR3 DNA: TGTGCCAGCAGGAGACAGGGGGACAATGAAAAACTGTTTTTT. Its protein product is CASRRQGDNEKLFF.

This clone showed up just a few times. J is TRBJ1-2 and V is TRBV3-1 (or the pseudogene TRBV3-2); D is unresolved. The CDR3 runs 12 residues. The germline V gene encodes CDR1 LGHDT and CDR2 YNNKEL (reference sequence). Trimming removed 3 bases from V and 6 bases from J, with 8 bases in between. The CDR3 nucleotides read TGTGCCAGCAGCCAGGGCGAGAATGGCTACACCTTC. As protein: CASSQGENGYTF.

The V gene is TRBV18, the J gene TRBJ2-3, with 10 bases fitting TRBD2. Germline CDR1 is KGHSH and CDR2 is LQKENI. V lost 8 bases and J lost 11; bases outside the gene matches: 13. The CDR3 totals 14 residues. CDR3 residues: CASEAGTSDRKQYF. The CDR3 DNA follows: TGTGCCAGCGAGGCAGGGACTAGCGATAGGAAGCAGTATTTT.

V gene TRBV5-4 combines with J gene TRBJ2-1; TRBD1 matches 9 bases. V shed 0 bases, J shed 8 bases, and the junction held 6 bases outside the gene matches. This CDR3 has 15 amino acids. Germline CDR1 reads SGHNT; CDR2 reads YYREEE (reference sequence). The CDR3 DNA sequence: TGTGCCAGCAGCTTGGTAACAGGGGGCCTGGATGAGCAGTTCTTC. As protein: CASSLVTGGLDEQFF.

V usage is TRBV4-2 and J usage is TRBJ2-3; 14 bases are shared with TRBD2. CDR1 LGHNA and CDR2 YNFKEQ come from the germline V gene. The CDR3 consists of 15 residues. Losses at the gene ends were 6 bases for V and 6 bases for J; bases not matched to a gene: 5. The DNA of the CDR3 is TGTGCCAGCAGGCAGACTAGCGGGGGGGCGGATACGCAGTATTTT. Protein: CASRQTSGGADTQYF.

This clone appeared a single time. The CDR3 protein is CATSRDPQGSYEQYF. CDR3 nucleotides: TGTGCCACCAGCAGAGACCCGCAGGGATCCTACGAGCAGTACTTC. V and J are TRBV15 and TRBJ2-7; a weak D match, TRBD1 (5 bases). CDR3 length equals 15 residues. V was cut by 0 bases and J by 1 base, with 10 bases left in between. From germline, CDR1 is LNHNV and CDR2 YYDKDF (reference sequence). Looking up the rest from reference TRBV15 and TRBJ2-7 gives the full variable domain: DAMVIQNPRYQVTQFGKPVTLSCSQTLNHNVMYWYQQKSSQAPKLLFHYYDKDFNNEADTPDNFQSRRPNTSFCFLDIRSPGLGDTAMYLCATSRDPQGSYEQYFGPGTRLTVT.

This chain joins TRBV10-1 and TRBJ2-3; a weak D match, TRBD1 (6 bases). Deletions cut 0 bases from V and 11 bases from J, with 18 bases between. Germline lookup yields CDR1 WNHNN and CDR2 SYGVQD (reference sequence). The CDR3 is made up of 15 amino acids. The chain's CDR3 is CASSESSQGPQEQYF. CDR3 DNA: TGCGCCAGCAGTGAGTCATCGCAGGGGCCCCAAGAGCAGTATTTT.